These T cell receptor beta chains were read from a single sample in a study of post-analysis software for immune sequencing data. Using its own MiXCR run on the PCR reads, TCRdb lists one record per CDR3 protein. Of hundreds of thousands of distinct CDR3 sequences in the sample, less than 35% are singletons; the top ten hold 0.56%. The sequenced sample was blood. The receptors stem from a girl aged 5 to 17 with multiple sclerosis. The conserved cysteine and the conserved F or W are not part of the CDR3 here. The D gene is left open where the match is weak. Clone size is shown for a subset of rows, as once, few, many or a class of expanded clone.

CDR3	V	J	D	size
ASSEGSGRGRTDTQY	TRBV10-1	TRBJ2-3	TRBD2	-
SPWLRGNQPQH	TRBV20-1	TRBJ1-5	-	-
ASGWGTHSGNTIY	TRBV12-5	TRBJ1-3	-	once
ASSRGEGSNTEAF	TRBV4-1	TRBJ1-1	-	-
SARTSGGLNIQY	TRBV20-1	-	TRBD2	-
ASSLGRLEGTQY	TRBV7-2	TRBJ2-5	-	-
ASSLASTQPQH	TRBV27	TRBJ1-5	-	few
ASSLGVRPTTEAF	TRBV5-1	TRBJ1-1	-	-
ASSEAGGVEPAKNIQY	TRBV6-1	TRBJ2-4	-	few
SARDRDRGSNQPQH	TRBV20-1	TRBJ1-5	TRBD1	few
ASSSDRGRFYEQY	TRBV7-2	TRBJ2-7	TRBD1	-
SAPDGLAGFYEQY	TRBV20-1	TRBJ2-7	TRBD2	few
ASSSGRGGTQY	TRBV7-2	-	-	-
ASSSRTGTESSSYGQY	TRBV7-9	TRBJ2-7	TRBD1	-
ASSLGFGRSQETQY	TRBV5-5	TRBJ2-5	-	many
ASNHGGAVEAF	TRBV7-8	TRBJ1-1	-	few
ASSRNNEQF	TRBV9	TRBJ2-1	-	many
SAPSRGPYNEQF	TRBV20-1	TRBJ2-1	-	few
SARPRDSPGGEKLF	TRBV20-1	TRBJ1-4	TRBD1	-
ASRFSMNTEAF	TRBV2	TRBJ1-1	-	few
ASGQGIFYEQY	TRBV7-9	TRBJ2-7	TRBD1	-
ASSREYSDTQY	TRBV14	TRBJ2-3	-	-
SARREGRNDEQF	TRBV20-1	TRBJ2-1	TRBD2	-
ASSLNTQDDSPLH	TRBV5-1	TRBJ1-6	-	-
AISERRGQGTEEKLF	TRBV10-3	TRBJ1-4	TRBD1	few
ASSAKRGQGRGGYT	TRBV9	TRBJ1-2	TRBD1	few
ASSPPRGGESTDTQY	TRBV18	TRBJ2-3	-	-
SAKVPRTSGSNEQY	TRBV20-1	-	TRBD2	-
ASSYSLKLADSYEQY	TRBV6-6	TRBJ2-7	TRBD2	-
GSSLGGGGPAYEQY	TRBV7-2	TRBJ2-7	-	-
ASREGLGIKTQY	TRBV12-3/TRBV12-4	TRBJ2-5	TRBD2	-
ASRTRPNNSPLH	TRBV25-1	TRBJ1-6	-	-
ASSSRELTYNEQY	TRBV27	-	-	-
ASSVETGTSGANVLT	TRBV9	TRBJ2-6	-	-
SVTAGAQMMKQF	TRBV29-1	TRBJ2-1	-	few
GVERRGSYEQY	TRBV29-1	TRBJ2-7	-	-
ASSLSHPTDTQY	TRBV7-2	TRBJ2-3	-	few
SASPGVYNEQF	TRBV20-1	TRBJ2-1	-	-
SARNFGLGTEAF	TRBV20-1	TRBJ1-1	-	-
ASRLAGGKTQY	TRBV6-5	TRBJ2-3	TRBD2	few
ASTPLAGVLGDNEQY	TRBV7-2	TRBJ2-5	TRBD2	-
SARESRGGLGTDTQY	TRBV20-1	TRBJ2-3	TRBD2	-
ASSQEQGTSYEQY	TRBV4-3	TRBJ2-7	-	-
ASSVMASGVYEQY	TRBV7-2	TRBJ2-7	TRBD2	few
ASSFEIGDGDTQY	TRBV27	TRBJ2-3	-	-
ACSYSPFNEQF	TRBV6-2/TRBV6-3	TRBJ2-1	-	-
AISGAIAGSLQETQY	TRBV10-3	TRBJ2-5	-	-
SATTSSGSEQY	TRBV20-1	TRBJ2-7	-	few
ASSLDSGLDTQY	TRBV7-2	TRBJ2-3	TRBD2	-
ASSLWAGELF	TRBV13	TRBJ2-2	-	-